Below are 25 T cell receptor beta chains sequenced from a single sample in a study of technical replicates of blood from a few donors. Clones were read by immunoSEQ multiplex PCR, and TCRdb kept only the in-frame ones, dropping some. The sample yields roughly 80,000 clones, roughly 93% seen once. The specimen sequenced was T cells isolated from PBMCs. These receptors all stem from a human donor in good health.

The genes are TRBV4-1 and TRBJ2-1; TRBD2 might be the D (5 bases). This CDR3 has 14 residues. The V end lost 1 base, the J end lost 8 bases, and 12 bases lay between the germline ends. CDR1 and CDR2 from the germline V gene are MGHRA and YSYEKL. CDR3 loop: CASSQALTRDEQFF. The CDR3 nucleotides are TGCGCCAGCAGCCAAGCTCTTACTAGGGATGAGCAGTTCTTC.

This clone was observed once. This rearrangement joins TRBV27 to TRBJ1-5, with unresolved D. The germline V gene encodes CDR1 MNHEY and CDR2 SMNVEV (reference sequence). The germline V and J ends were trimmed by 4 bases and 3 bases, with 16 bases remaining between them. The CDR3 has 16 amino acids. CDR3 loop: CASSSSSGIINQPQHF. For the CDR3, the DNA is TGTGCCAGCAGTTCGAGTTCCGGGATCATCAATCAGCCCCAGCATTTT.

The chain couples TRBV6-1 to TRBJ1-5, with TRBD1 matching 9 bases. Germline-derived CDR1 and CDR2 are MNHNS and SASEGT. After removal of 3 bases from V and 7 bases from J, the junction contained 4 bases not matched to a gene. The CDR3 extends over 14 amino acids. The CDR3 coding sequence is TGTGCCAGCAGTGAGGGGACAGGGAGACAGCCCCAGCATTTT. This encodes CASSEGTGRQPQHF.

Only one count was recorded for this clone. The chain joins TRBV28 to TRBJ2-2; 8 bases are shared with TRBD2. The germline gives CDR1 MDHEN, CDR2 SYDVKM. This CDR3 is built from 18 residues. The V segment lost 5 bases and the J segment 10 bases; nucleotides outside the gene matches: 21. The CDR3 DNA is TGTGCCAGCAGTACGGGAGGGCCTTATTTTAGCAACAGCGCGGAGCTGTTTTTT. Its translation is CASSTGGPYFSNSAELFF. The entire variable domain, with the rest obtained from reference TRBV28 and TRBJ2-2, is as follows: DVKVTQSSRYLVKRTGEKVFLECVQDMDHENMFWYRQDPGLGLRLIYFSYDVKMKEKGDIPEGYSVSREKKERFSLILESASTNQTSMYLCASSTGGPYFSNSAELFFGEGSRLTVL.

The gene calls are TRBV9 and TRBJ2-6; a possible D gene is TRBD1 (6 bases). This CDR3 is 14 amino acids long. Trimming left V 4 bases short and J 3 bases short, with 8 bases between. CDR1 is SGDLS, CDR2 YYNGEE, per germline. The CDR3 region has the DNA TGTGCCAGCAGCCTACAGGGTGGGGCCAACGTCCTGACTTTC. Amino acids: CASSLQGGANVLTF.

The CDR3 bases are TGTGCCACCATGCCAGGGGGAGAGACCCAGTACTTC. Translating it yields CATMPGGETQYF. The rearrangement links TRBV10-3 to TRBJ2-5, with 7 bases fitting TRBD1. The CDR3 consists of 12 residues. CDR1 is ENHRY, CDR2 SYGVKD, per germline. The junction had 6 bases not matched to a gene; V was cut back by 10 bases and J by 4 bases.

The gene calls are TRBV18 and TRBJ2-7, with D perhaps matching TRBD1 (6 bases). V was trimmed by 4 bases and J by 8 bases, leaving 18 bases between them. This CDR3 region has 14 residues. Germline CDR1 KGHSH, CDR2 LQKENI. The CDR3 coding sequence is TGTGCCAGCTCACTACGGACAGACCATAGTCAGCAGTACTTC. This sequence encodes CASSLRTDHSQQYF.

CDR3 nucleotide sequence: TGTGCCATTCAGTGGAAGGGGGACATTCAGTACTTC. Its protein is CAIQWKGDIQYF. V usage is TRBV15 and J usage is TRBJ2-4; tentative D call: TRBD1 (6 bases). The CDR3 is made up of 12 amino acids. The ends were cut back, 10 bases at V and 8 bases at J, with 15 bases in the middle. CDR1 is LNHNV and CDR2 is YYDKDF in the germline V gene (reference sequence).

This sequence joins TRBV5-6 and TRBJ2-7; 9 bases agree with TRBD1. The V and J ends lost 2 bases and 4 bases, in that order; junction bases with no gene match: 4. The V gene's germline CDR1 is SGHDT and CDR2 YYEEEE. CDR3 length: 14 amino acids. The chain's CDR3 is CASSLTGGWYEQYF. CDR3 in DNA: TGTGCCAGCAGCTTAACAGGGGGCTGGTACGAGCAGTACTTC.

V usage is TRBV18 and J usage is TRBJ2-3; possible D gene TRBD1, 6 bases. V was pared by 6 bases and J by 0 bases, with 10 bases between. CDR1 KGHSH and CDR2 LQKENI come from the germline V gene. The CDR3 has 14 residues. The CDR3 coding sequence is TGTGCCAGCTCTGGGACACTTAGCACAGATACGCAGTATTTT. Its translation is CASSGTLSTDTQYF.

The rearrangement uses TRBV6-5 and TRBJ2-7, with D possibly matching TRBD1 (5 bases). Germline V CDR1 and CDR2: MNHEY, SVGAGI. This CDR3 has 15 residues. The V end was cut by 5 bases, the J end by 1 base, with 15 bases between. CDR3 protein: CASSQLGAESYEQYF. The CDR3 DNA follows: TGTGCCAGCAGTCAACTTGGGGCCGAGTCCTACGAGCAGTACTTC.

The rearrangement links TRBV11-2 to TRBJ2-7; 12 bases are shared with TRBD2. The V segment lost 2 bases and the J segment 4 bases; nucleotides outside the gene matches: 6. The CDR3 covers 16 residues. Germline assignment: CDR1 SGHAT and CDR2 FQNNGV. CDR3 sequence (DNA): TGTGCCAGCAGCTTACCGGGACTAGCGGGTCTATACGAGCAGTACTTC. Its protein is CASSLPGLAGLYEQYF.

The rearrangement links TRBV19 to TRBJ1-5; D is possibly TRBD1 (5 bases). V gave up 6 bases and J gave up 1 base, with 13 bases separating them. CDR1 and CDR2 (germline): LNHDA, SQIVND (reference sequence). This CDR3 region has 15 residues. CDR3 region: CASRGTSMSNQPQHF. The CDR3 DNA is TGTGCCAGTAGAGGGACTTCTATGAGCAATCAGCCCCAGCATTTT.

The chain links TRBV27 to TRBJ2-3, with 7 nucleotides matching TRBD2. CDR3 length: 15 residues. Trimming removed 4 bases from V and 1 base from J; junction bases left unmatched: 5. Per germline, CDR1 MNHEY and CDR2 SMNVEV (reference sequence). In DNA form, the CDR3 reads TGTGCCAGCAGTTGGTCTAGCGGCCGCACAGATACGCAGTATTTT. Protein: CASSWSSGRTDTQYF.

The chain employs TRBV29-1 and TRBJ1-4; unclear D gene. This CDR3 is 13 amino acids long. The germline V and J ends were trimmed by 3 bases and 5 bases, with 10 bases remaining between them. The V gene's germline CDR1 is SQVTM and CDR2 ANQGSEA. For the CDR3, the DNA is TGCAGCGTTGAGCAGGATGGGAATGAAAAACTGTTTTTT. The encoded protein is CSVEQDGNEKLFF.

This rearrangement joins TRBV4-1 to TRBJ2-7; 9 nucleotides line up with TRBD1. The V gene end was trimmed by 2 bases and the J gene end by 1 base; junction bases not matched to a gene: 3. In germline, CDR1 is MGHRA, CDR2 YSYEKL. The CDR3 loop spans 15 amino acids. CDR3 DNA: TGCGCCAGCAGCCAACAAGGACAGGGGTCCTACGAGCAGTACTTC. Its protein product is CASSQQGQGSYEQYF.

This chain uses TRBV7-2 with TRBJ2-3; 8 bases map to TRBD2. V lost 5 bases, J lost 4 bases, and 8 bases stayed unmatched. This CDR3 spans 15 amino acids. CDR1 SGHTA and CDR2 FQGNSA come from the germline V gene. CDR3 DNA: TGTGCCAGCAGCCCTATGGGGCGGGAGGCAGATACGCAGTATTTT. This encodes CASSPMGREADTQYF.

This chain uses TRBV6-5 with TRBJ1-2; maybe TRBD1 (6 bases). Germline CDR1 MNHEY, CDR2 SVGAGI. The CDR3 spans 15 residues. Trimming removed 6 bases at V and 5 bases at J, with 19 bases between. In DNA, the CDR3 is TGTGCCAGCAGCCAGGGCCCCGACAGGAGGTATGGCTACACCTTC. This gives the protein CASSQGPDRRYGYTF.

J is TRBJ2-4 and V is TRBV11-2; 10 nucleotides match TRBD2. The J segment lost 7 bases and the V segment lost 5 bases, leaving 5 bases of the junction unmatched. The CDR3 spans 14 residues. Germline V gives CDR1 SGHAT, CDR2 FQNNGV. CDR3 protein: CASSLAGAVNIQYF. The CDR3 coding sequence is TGTGCCAGCAGCCTAGCGGGAGCGGTTAACATTCAGTACTTC.

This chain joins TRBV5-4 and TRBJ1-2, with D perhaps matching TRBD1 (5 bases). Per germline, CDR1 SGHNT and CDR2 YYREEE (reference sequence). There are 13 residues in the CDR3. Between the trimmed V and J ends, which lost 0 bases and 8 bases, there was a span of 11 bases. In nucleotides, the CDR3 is TGTGCCAGCAGCTTGGGCCGGGGGGAAGGCTACACCTTC. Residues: CASSLGRGEGYTF.

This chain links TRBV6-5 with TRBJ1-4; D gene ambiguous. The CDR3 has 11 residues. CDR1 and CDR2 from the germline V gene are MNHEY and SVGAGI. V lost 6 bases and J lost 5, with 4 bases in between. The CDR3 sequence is CASRSNEKLFF. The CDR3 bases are TGTGCCAGCAGGTCGAATGAAAAACTGTTTTTT.

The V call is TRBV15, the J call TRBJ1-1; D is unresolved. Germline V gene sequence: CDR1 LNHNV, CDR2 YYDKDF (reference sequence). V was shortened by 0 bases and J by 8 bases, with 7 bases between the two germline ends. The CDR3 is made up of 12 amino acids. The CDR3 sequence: CATSREYREAFF. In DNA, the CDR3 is TGTGCCACCAGCAGAGAGTACCGGGAAGCTTTCTTT. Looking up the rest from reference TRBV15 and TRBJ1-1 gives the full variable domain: DAMVIQNPRYQVTQFGKPVTLSCSQTLNHNVMYWYQQKSSQAPKLLFHYYDKDFNNEADTPDNFQSRRPNTSFCFLDIRSPGLGDTAMYLCATSREYREAFFGQGTRLTVV.

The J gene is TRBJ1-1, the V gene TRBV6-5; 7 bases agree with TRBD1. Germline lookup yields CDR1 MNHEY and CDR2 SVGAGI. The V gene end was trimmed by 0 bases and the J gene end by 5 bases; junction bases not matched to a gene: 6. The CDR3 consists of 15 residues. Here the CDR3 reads CASSYSPQGFTEAFF. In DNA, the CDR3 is TGTGCCAGCAGTTACTCGCCACAGGGGTTTACTGAAGCTTTCTTT.

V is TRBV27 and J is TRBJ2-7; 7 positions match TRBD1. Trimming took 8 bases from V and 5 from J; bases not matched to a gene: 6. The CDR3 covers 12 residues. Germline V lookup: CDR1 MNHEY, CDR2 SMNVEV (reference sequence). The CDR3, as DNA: TGTGCCAGCGGATGGACAGGTAACGAGCAGTACTTC. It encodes CASGWTGNEQYF.

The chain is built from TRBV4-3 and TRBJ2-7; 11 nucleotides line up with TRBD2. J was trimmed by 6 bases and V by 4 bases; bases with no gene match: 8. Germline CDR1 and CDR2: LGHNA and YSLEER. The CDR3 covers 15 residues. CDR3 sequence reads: CASSRLAGGPAEQYF. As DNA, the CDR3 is TGCGCCAGCAGCCGATTAGCGGGAGGGCCCGCCGAGCAGTACTTC.